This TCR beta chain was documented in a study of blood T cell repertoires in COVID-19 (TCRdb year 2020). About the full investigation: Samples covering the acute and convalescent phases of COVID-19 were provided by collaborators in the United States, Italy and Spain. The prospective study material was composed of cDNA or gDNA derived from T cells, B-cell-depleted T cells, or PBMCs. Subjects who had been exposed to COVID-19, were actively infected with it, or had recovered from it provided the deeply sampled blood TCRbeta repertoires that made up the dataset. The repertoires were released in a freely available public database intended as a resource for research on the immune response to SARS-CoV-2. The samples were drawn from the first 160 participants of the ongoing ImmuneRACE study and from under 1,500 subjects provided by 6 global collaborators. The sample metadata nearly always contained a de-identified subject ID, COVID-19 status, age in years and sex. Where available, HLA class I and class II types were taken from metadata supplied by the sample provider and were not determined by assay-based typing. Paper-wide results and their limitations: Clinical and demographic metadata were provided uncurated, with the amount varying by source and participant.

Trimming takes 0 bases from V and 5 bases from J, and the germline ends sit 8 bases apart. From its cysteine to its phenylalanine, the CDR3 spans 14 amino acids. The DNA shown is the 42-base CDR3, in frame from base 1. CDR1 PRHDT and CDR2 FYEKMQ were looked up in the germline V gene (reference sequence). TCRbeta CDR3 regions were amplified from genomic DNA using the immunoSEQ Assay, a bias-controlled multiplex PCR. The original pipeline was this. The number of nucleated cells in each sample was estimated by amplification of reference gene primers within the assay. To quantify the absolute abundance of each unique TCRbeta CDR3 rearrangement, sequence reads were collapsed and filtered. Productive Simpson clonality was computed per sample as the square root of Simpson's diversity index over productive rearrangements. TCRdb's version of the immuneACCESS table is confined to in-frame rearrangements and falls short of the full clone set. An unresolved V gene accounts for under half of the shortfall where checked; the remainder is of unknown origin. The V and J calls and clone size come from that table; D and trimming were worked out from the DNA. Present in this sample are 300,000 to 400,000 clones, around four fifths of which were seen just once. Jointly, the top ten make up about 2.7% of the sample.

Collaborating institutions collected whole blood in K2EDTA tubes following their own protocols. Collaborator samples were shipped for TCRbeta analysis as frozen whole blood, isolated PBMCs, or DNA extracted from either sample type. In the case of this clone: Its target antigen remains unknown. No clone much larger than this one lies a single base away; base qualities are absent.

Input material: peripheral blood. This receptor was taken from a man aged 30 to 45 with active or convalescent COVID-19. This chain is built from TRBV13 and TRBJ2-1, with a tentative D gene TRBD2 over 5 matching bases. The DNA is TGTGCCAGCAGCTTAGGCAGAGCGGACAATGAGCAGTTCTTC. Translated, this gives CASSLGRADNEQFF.